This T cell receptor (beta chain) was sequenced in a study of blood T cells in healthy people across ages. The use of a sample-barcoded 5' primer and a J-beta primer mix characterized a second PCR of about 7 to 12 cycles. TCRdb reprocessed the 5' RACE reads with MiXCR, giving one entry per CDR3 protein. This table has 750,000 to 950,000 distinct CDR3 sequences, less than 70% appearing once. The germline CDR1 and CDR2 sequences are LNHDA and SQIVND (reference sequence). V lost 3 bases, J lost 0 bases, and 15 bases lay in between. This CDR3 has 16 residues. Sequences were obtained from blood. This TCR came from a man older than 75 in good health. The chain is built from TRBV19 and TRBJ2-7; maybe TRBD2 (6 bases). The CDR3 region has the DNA TGTGCCAGTAGTATCCATGCGGGGAAAAGCTCCTACGAGCAGTACTTC. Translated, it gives CASSIHAGKSSYEQYF.